The 14 T cell receptor beta chains below come from one sample, sequenced in a study of cytomegalovirus exposure and HLA in healthy donors. The PCR ran on 60 Vbeta and 13 Jbeta primers. This table comes from immunoSEQ multiplex PCR, and its TCRdb copy is limited to in-frame clones, with some not included. Here the sample spans 120,000 to 150,000 clones, 60% to 85% being singletons. The material sequenced was PBMCs. All receptors derive from a man aged 40-49 years in good health and CMV-seronegative.

The CDR3 loop is CASSPIRREIGQAYEQYF. CDR3 bases: TGTGCCAGCAGCCCCATTAGGAGGGAAATTGGACAGGCCTACGAGCAGTACTTC. The rearrangement links TRBV11-2 to TRBJ2-7; D perhaps matches TRBD1 (7 bases). The germline V gene encodes CDR1 SGHAT and CDR2 FQNNGV. Trimming stripped 5 bases from V and 2 bases from J, with 25 bases between. The CDR3 is 18 residues long.

The chain carries TRBV28 and TRBJ2-1; D call uncertain. V was clipped by 4 bases and J by 0 bases, with 13 bases between them. Germline lookup yields CDR1 MDHEN and CDR2 SYDVKM. CDR3 size: 16 residues. The CDR3 coding sequence is TGTGCCAGCAGTTGGAGCCGTTTGAGCTCCTACAATGAGCAGTTCTTC. It is translated as CASSWSRLSSYNEQFF.

The chain combines TRBV6-1 with TRBJ1-6; a possible D gene is TRBD1 (6 bases). CDR3 length: 13 amino acids. The V end was cut by 7 bases, the J end by 7 bases, with 11 bases between. CDR1 and CDR2 (germline): MNHNS, SASEGT. In nucleotides, the CDR3 is TGTGCCAGCAAGGGTCAGGGGAATTCACCCCTCCACTTT. It is translated as CASKGQGNSPLHF.

This rearrangement joins TRBV9 to TRBJ2-2; 7 nucleotides line up with TRBD2. The germline CDR1 and CDR2 sequences are SGDLS and YYNGEE. The CDR3 totals 14 residues. The V and J ends lost 3 bases and 6 bases, in that order; junction bases with no gene match: 5. The CDR3 loop is CASSAHRGAGELFF. CDR3 nucleotide sequence: TGTGCCAGCAGCGCGCATCGGGGGGCCGGGGAGCTGTTTTTT.

The chain is built from TRBV6-6 and TRBJ2-7; unclear D gene. The CDR3 totals 14 residues. Trimming pared 3 bases from V and 2 bases from J, leaving 11 bases between. Germline V gives CDR1 MNHNY, CDR2 SVGAGI (reference sequence). DNA for the CDR3: TGTGCCAGCAGTTATGAATCAGTGGCCTACGAGCAGTACTTC. Translating gives CASSYESVAYEQYF.

The chain joins TRBV29-1 to TRBJ2-1; TRBD2 aligns across 12 bases. Germline CDR1 reads SQVTM; CDR2 reads ANQGSEA. Trimming at V came to 6 bases and at J to 6 bases, leaving 6 bases not matched to a gene. The CDR3 length is 14 residues. In DNA form, the CDR3 reads TGCAGCGTCATACTAGCGGGGGGCCCCAATGAGCAGTTCTTC. It translates to CSVILAGGPNEQFF.

The chain has TRBV19 and TRBJ1-4; D may be TRBD1 (5 bases). Looked up from germline, CDR1 is LNHDA and CDR2 is SQIVND (reference sequence). The CDR3 length is 15 residues. V lost 3 bases and J lost 0, with 8 bases in between. The chain's CDR3 is CASSMGGATNEKLFF. In nucleotides, the CDR3 is TGTGCCAGTAGTATGGGGGGAGCAACTAATGAAAAACTGTTTTTT.

The chain combines TRBV9 with TRBJ2-5; 8 bases align to TRBD2. This CDR3 spans 14 amino acids. Germline V gives CDR1 SGDLS, CDR2 YYNGEE. V was pared by 4 bases and J by 5 bases, with 7 bases of the junction left unmatched. CDR3 in DNA: TGTGCCAGCAGCCCCTCGCGGGGGGATGAGACCCAGTACTTC. This translates into CASSPSRGDETQYF.

The chain has TRBV18 and TRBJ1-2; 7 bases line up with TRBD1. CDR1 and CDR2 from the germline V gene are KGHSH and LQKENI. The CDR3 consists of 15 residues. J was trimmed by 4 bases and V by 2 bases; bases with no gene match: 7. The CDR3 coding sequence is TGTGCCAGCTCACCAGGGACAGAGACCTCCTATGGCTACACCTTC. It specifies CASSPGTETSYGYTF.

V and J are TRBV4-3 and TRBJ2-1; D is undetermined. The CDR3 runs to 15 residues. V dropped 0 bases and J dropped 3 bases, with 9 bases sitting between them. The germline V gene has CDR1 LGHNA and CDR2 YSLEER. The CDR3 DNA reads as TGCGCCAGCAGCCAAGAACGTGATAGCTACAATGAGCAGTTCTTC. Protein sequence: CASSQERDSYNEQFF.

The J gene is TRBJ2-5, the V gene TRBV10-3; D may be TRBD2 (5 bases). The V and J ends lost 2 bases and 4 bases respectively, with 17 bases between them. Germline CDR1 and CDR2: ENHRY and SYGVKD. CDR3 size: 16 residues. CDR3 DNA: TGTGCCATCAGTGAGCTTCGGCCCCGGGATCTAGAGACCCAGTACTTC. This gives the protein CAISELRPRDLETQYF.

This clone was picked up a small number of times. This chain connects TRBV19 to TRBJ2-7, with a tentative D call TRBD1 (8 bases). Trimming cost V 9 bases and J 6 bases, with 18 bases left between them. CDR1 and CDR2 (germline): LNHDA, SQIVND (reference sequence). This CDR3 comprises 13 residues. CDR3 loop: CARPDREGCEQYF. CDR3 coding DNA: TGTGCCAGACCGGACAGGGAGGGGTGCGAGCAGTACTTC. Using reference TRBV19 and TRBJ2-7 for the parts outside the CDR3, the full variable domain is DGGITQSPKYLFRKEGQNVTLSCEQNLNHDAMYWYRQDPGQGLRLIYYSQIVNDFQKGDIAEGYSVSREKKESFPLTVTSAQKNPTAFYLCARPDREGCEQYFGPGTRLTVT.

This clone has more than one count but fewer than ten. The chain joins TRBV6-1 to TRBJ1-6; no clear D. V lost 8 bases, J lost 9 bases, and 17 bases lay in between. The CDR3 is 14 amino acids. The germline gives CDR1 MNHNS, CDR2 SASEGT. The CDR3 nucleotides read TGTGCCAGCTCAGAGGGAGAAGTGAGTTCACCCCTCCACTTT. Protein: CASSEGEVSSPLHF.

CDR3: CASSELGLGTQYF. CDR3 bases: TGCGCCAGCAGTGAGTTGGGACTTGGGACCCAGTACTTC. The chain recombines TRBV10-1 with TRBJ2-5; tentatively, D is TRBD2 (6 bases). Germline CDR1 reads WNHNN; CDR2 reads SYGVQD (reference sequence). The germline V and J ends were trimmed by 1 base and 7 bases, with 10 bases remaining between them. The length of the CDR3 is 13 residues.